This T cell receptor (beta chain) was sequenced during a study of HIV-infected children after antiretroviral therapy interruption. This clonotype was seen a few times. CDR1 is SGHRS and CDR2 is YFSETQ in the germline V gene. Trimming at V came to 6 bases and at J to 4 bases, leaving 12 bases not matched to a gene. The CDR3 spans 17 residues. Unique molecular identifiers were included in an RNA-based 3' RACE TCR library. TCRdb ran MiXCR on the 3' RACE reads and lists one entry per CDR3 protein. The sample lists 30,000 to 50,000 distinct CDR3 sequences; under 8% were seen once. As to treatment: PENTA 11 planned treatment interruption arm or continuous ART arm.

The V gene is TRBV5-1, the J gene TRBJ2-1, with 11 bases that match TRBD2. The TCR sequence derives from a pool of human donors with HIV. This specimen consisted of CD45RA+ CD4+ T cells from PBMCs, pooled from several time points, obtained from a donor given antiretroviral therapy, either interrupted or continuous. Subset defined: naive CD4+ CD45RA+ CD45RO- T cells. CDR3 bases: TGCGCCAGCACAACCCACCAAACTAGCGGGAGTTACAATGAGCAGTTCTTC. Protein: CASTTHQTSGSYNEQFF.